A single sample is the source of the 24 T cell receptor beta chains below, sequenced in a study of human T cells and chemical hapten exposure. TCRdb processed the RACE reads anew with MiXCR; each CDR3 protein has one entry. The data hold some 89,000 distinct CDR3 sequences, with 10% to 13% observed a single time. The sample's time point: patch test 2, 6 weeks after DPC sensitization. Treatment specified: therapeutic diphenylcyclopropenone sensitization with weekly scalp DPC. The material sequenced was whole blood, taken in connection with sensitization to the hapten diphenylcyclopropenone (DPC). The receptors shown here come from a woman aged 25 to 39 with alopecia areata. Some clones in this sample may be carry-over from other donors' samples.

The chain links TRBV29-1 to TRBJ2-5; D is unresolved. Between the trimmed V and J ends, which lost 6 bases and 3 bases, there was a span of 8 bases. This CDR3 has 11 amino acids. Germline V gene data show CDR1 as SQVTM and CDR2 as ANQGSEA. The CDR3 region is CSVISEETQYF. CDR3 DNA: TGCAGCGTAATCTCAGAAGAGACCCAGTACTTC.

This clonotype was seen ten or more times. V is TRBV20-1 and J is TRBJ1-5, with 8 positions matching TRBD1. The germline CDR1 and CDR2 sequences are DFQATT and SNEGSKA (reference sequence). The CDR3 runs to 16 residues. V shed 6 bases, J shed 6 bases, and the junction held 16 bases outside the gene matches. The CDR3 protein is CSATRGRAGGSQPQHF. The CDR3 nucleotides are TGCAGTGCCACAAGAGGACGGGCAGGGGGCTCTCAGCCCCAGCATTTT.

Ten or more counts support this clonotype. The genes are TRBV10-3 and TRBJ1-3, with 9 bases lining up with TRBD1. CDR1 and CDR2 (germline): ENHRY, SYGVKD. J gave up 6 bases and V 10 bases, and 10 bases lay outside the gene matches. The CDR3 covers 14 residues. The CDR3 DNA sequence: TGTGCCACGCGTACAGGGGGCAAGGAAAACACCATATATTTT. Its protein product is CATRTGGKENTIYF.

The chain carries TRBV20-1 and TRBJ2-1, with TRBD2 matching 14 bases. Germline V gene lookup returns CDR1 DFQATT and CDR2 SNEGSKA (reference sequence). This CDR3 has 14 amino acids. Germline trimming cut 4 bases from V and 8 bases from J; bases unmatched to any gene: 4. The CDR3 DNA reads as TGCAGTGCTACCCGACTAGCGGGAGGGTATGAGCAGTTCTTC. Residues: CSATRLAGGYEQFF.

There are many counts of this clonotype. The rearrangement uses TRBV3-1 and TRBJ1-1; 11 bases are a match to TRBD1. Germline lookup yields CDR1 LGHDT and CDR2 YNNKEL (reference sequence). This CDR3 has 16 residues. Trimming cost V 0 bases and J 7 bases; bases outside gene matches: 7. The CDR3 sequence: CASSQEDRGRSGEAFF. The CDR3 DNA reads TGTGCCAGCAGCCAAGAGGACAGGGGGCGAAGCGGTGAAGCTTTCTTT.

This clonotype was picked up many times. The rearrangement links TRBV18 to TRBJ1-6; TRBD1 agrees at 7 bases. CDR3 size: 15 residues. Germline V gene lookup returns CDR1 KGHSH and CDR2 LQKENI. J gave up 9 bases and V 2 bases, and 7 bases lay outside the gene matches. The CDR3, as DNA: TGTGCCAGCTCACCAGGCGGGACAGAGGGTTCACCCCTCCACTTT. This sequence encodes CASSPGGTEGSPLHF.

In this sample, this clonotype turned up many times. The rearrangement links TRBV7-2 to TRBJ2-7; D is unclear. The length of the CDR3 is 13 residues. Germline CDR1 is SGHTA and CDR2 is FQGNSA. The germline V and J ends were trimmed by 5 bases and 8 bases, with 16 bases remaining between them. The CDR3 sequence is CASSPDGPSQQYF. CDR3 DNA: TGTGCCAGCAGCCCCGACGGCCCCTCTCAGCAGTACTTC.

This clonotype was picked up a small number of times. The chain employs TRBV18 and TRBJ1-2, with TRBD1 identical over 8 bases. Looked up from germline, CDR1 is KGHSH and CDR2 is LQKENI. This CDR3 spans 14 amino acids. J gave up 6 bases and V 3 bases, and 6 bases lay outside the gene matches. CDR3: CASSPKDRADGYTF. CDR3 nucleotides: TGTGCCAGCTCACCGAAGGACAGGGCGGATGGCTACACCTTC.

This clonotype was observed at least ten times. The V and J genes are TRBV11-2 and TRBJ2-3; possible D gene TRBD1, 6 bases. The CDR3 spans 14 residues. Deletions cut 5 bases from V and 6 bases from J, with 15 bases between. CDR1 SGHAT and CDR2 FQNNGV come from the germline V gene. CDR3 region: CASSIRGFKDTQYF. The CDR3 bases are TGTGCCAGCAGCATAAGGGGGTTTAAGGATACGCAGTATTTT.

This clonotype was seen a few times. The chain uses TRBV20-1 and TRBJ2-7; TRBD2 matches 8 bases. The CDR3 sequence is 16 residues long. From germline, CDR1 is DFQATT and CDR2 SNEGSKA (reference sequence). The junction had 10 bases not matched to a gene; V was cut back by 3 bases and J by 0 bases. The CDR3 nucleotides are TGCAGTGCTAGGTCTCTAGCGGGCGTCAGCTCCTACGAGCAGTACTTC. Translated, it gives CSARSLAGVSSYEQYF.

V gene TRBV2 combines with J gene TRBJ1-1, with D maybe TRBD1 (6 bases). The CDR3 is made up of 13 amino acids. Trimming removed 9 bases from V and 3 bases from J, with 14 bases in between. In germline, CDR1 is SNHLY, CDR2 FYNNEI. CDR3 bases: TGTGCCAGGTCGAAGGGGGGTGACACTGAAGCTTTCTTT. The encoded protein is CARSKGGDTEAFF.

This clonotype was counted at least ten times. This chain uses TRBV7-2 with TRBJ1-2, with TRBD1 identical over 7 bases. J lost 5 bases, V lost 1 base, and 13 bases had no gene match. This CDR3 is 17 amino acids long. Per germline, CDR1 SGHTA and CDR2 FQGNSA. Here the CDR3 DNA reads TGTGCCAGCAGCTTAGAAACGAACAGGGGCCCTTTTTATGGCTACACCTTC. Amino acids: CASSLETNRGPFYGYTF.

This clonotype was seen at least ten times. V and J are TRBV7-9 and TRBJ2-7, with D possibly being TRBD1 (5 bases). This CDR3 is 15 amino acids long. Deletions cut 1 base from V and 2 bases from J, with 12 bases between. Germline V lookup: CDR1 SEHNR, CDR2 FQNEAQ (reference sequence). The DNA of the CDR3 is TGTGCCAGCAGCTTAGAGCAGGGATTCGCCTACGAGCAGTACTTC. Residues: CASSLEQGFAYEQYF.

This clonotype was counted ten times or more. V usage is TRBV29-1 and J usage is TRBJ2-1; TRBD1 aligns across 8 bases. There are 13 residues in the CDR3. The germline CDR1 and CDR2 sequences are SQVTM and ANQGSEA. V shed 7 bases, J shed 4 bases, and the junction held 6 bases outside the gene matches. The CDR3 bases are TGCAGCGGCAGGGACAGGACTTACAATGAGCAGTTCTTC. Protein: CSGRDRTYNEQFF.

This clonotype came up many times. The rearrangement joins TRBV19 to TRBJ2-3; D call uncertain. Germline CDR1 is LNHDA and CDR2 is SQIVND (reference sequence). The V gene lost 3 bases and the J gene lost 6 bases, with 10 bases spanning the gap. The CDR3 sequence is 13 residues long. CDR3 loop: CASSIGPRDTQYF. The CDR3 DNA reads as TGTGCCAGTAGTATTGGGCCGAGGGATACGCAGTATTTT.

This clonotype was recorded a few times. This sequence joins TRBV4-2 and TRBJ2-5; 11 positions agree with TRBD2. Trimming at V came to 4 bases and at J to 1 base, leaving 14 bases not matched to a gene. Germline CDR1 and CDR2: LGHNA and YNFKEQ. The CDR3 runs 19 residues. DNA of the CDR3: TGTGCCAGCAGCCGAAAGATGCAGGAACTAGCGGGGGCCCAAGAGACCCAGTACTTC. This gives the protein CASSRKMQELAGAQETQYF.

This clonotype appeared many times. V is TRBV7-9 and J is TRBJ2-7, with 8 bases that match TRBD2. V shed 5 bases, J shed 3 bases, and the junction held 6 bases outside the gene matches. From germline, CDR1 is SEHNR and CDR2 FQNEAQ (reference sequence). CDR3 length: 14 residues. Here the CDR3 DNA reads TGTGCCAGCAGCCAGGGACTAGACTACTACGAGCAGTACTTC. Translating gives CASSQGLDYYEQYF.

In its sample, this clonotype was seen many times. The genes are TRBV11-2 and TRBJ1-5, with 7 bases matching TRBD1. The CDR3 runs to 15 residues. The trim removed 0 bases at V and 1 base at J, leaving 0 bases unmatched. CDR1 is SGHAT and CDR2 is FQNNGV in the germline V gene. The chain's CDR3 is CASSLEQGSNQPQHF. The CDR3 nucleotides read TGTGCCAGCAGCTTAGAACAGGGGAGCAATCAGCCCCAGCATTTT.

There are many counts of this clonotype. The V call is TRBV2, the J call TRBJ1-1; D gene uncertain. Per the germline V gene, CDR1 is SNHLY and CDR2 is FYNNEI. V lost 6 bases and J 6 bases, leaving 11 bases between the germline ends. The CDR3 is 12 amino acids. The CDR3 region is CASRAAGPEAFF. In DNA form, the CDR3 reads TGTGCCAGCAGGGCCGCTGGCCCTGAAGCTTTCTTT.

This clonotype was recorded many times. This sequence joins TRBV10-2 and TRBJ1-3; D is unresolved. Germline V gene data show CDR1 as WSHSY and CDR2 as SAAADI. V shed 2 bases and J shed 3 bases, with 11 bases lying between them. The CDR3 has 15 amino acids. Here the CDR3 DNA reads TGCGCCAGCAGTGAGGGCCGGGTTGTTGGAAACACCATATATTTT. This gives the protein CASSEGRVVGNTIYF.

This clonotype was recorded at least ten times. The chain recombines TRBV21-1 with TRBJ2-1; the table calls TRBD1, which could not be checked here. TRBV21-1 is a documented pseudogene. The CDR3 consists of 14 residues. The CDR3 loop is CASSKGGWTGEQFF. CDR3 in DNA: TGTGCCAGCAGCAAAGGGGGGTGGACCGGTGAGCAGTTCTTC.

The gene calls are TRBV7-9 and TRBJ1-1; the D gene is possibly TRBD1 (5 bases). From germline, CDR1 is SEHNR and CDR2 FQNEAQ (reference sequence). Trimming pared 2 bases from V and 5 bases from J, leaving 9 bases between. The CDR3 runs 13 residues. This chain's CDR3 is CASSLRGETEAFF. The CDR3 coding sequence is TGTGCCAGCAGCTTACGAGGGGAGACTGAAGCTTTCTTT.

The sample holds a few counts of this clonotype. The rearrangement joins TRBV27 to TRBJ1-5; TRBD1 aligns across 7 bases. The germline CDR1 and CDR2 sequences are MNHEY and SMNVEV (reference sequence). With V trimmed by 3 bases and J by 7 bases, 6 bases remained unmatched. This CDR3 has 14 amino acids. The CDR3 reads CASSLQGGWQPQHF. CDR3 bases: TGTGCCAGCAGTTTGCAAGGGGGCTGGCAGCCCCAGCATTTT.

The table lists this clonotype with many counts. V and J are TRBV7-7 and TRBJ2-7; D gene unclear. This CDR3 has 14 amino acids. Per germline, CDR1 SSHAT and CDR2 FNYEAQ (reference sequence). V lost 1 base, J lost 4 bases, and 11 bases lay in between. Here the CDR3 DNA reads TGTGCCAGCAGCTTAGTTCGTCTGGGGTACGAGCAGTACTTC. Protein product: CASSLVRLGYEQYF.